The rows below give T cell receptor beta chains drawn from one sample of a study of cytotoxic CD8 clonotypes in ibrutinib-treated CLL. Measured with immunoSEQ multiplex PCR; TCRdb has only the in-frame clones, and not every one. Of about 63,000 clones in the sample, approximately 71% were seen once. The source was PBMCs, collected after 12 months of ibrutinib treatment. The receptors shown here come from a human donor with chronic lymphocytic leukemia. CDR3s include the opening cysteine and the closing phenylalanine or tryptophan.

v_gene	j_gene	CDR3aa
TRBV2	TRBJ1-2	CASSEGAGDYGYTF
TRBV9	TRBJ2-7	CASSAGLAETYEQYF
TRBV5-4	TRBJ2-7	CASSWDPSGYEQYF
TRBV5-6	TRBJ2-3	CASSLGDTQYF
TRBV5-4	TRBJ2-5	CASSYGTSGLEETQYF
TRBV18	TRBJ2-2	CASSPMTGELFF
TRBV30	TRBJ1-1	CAWSVTENTEAFF
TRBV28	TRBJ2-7	CASSENRLAGADEQYF
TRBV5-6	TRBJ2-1	CASSFPSELYNEQFF
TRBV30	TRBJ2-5	CALRPPGPETQYF
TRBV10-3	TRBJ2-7	CAISPGVASSYEQYF
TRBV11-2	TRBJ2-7	CASSWGYEQYF
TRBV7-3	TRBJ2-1	CASSFDARALVNEQFF
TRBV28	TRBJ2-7	CASILAGANYEQYF
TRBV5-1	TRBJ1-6	CASTPGGGEYSPLHF
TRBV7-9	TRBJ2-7	CASSLEGRGDEQYF
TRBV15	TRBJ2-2	CATATSGGSNTGELFF
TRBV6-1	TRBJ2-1	CASRIPGHPYNEQFF
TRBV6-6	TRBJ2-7	CASSYGTSGSYEQYF
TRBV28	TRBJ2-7	CASSLLYEQYF
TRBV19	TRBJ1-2	CASEGGHRGNYGYTF
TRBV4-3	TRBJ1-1	CASSQVWGNTEAFF
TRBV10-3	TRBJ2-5	CAISDRENKETQYF
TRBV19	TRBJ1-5	CATQDGDQPQHF
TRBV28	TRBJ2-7	CASSPGQGGEQYF
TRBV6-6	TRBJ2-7	CASSYFGEGIYEQYF
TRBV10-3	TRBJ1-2	CAISDPDGYGYTF
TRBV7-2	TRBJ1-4	CASSLYGATNEKLFF
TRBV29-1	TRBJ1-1	CSVDSGGMGTEAFF
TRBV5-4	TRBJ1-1	CASSLELGWTEAFF
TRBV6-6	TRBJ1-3	CASKPQGAGNTIYF
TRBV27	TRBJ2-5	CASSLMPQEETQYF
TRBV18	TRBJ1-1	CASSPPGQGAFF
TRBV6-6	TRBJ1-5	CASSFRTAVSAPQHF
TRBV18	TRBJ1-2	CASSPGTGGHGYTF
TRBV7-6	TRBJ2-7	CASSLEGAGAYEQYF
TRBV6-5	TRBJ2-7	CASSTGTGGHEQYF
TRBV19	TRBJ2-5	CASSIISGAPQETQYF
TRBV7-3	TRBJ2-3	CASSLSRADTQYF
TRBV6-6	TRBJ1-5	CASSLPPGIQPQHF
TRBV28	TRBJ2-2	CASSSSGNTGELFF
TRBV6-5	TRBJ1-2	CASRKWTGIGGYTF
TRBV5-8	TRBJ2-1	CASSKAGVSYNEQFF
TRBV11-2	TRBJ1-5	CASSLETDPNQPQHF
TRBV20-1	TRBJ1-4	CSANEKLFF
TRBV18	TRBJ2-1	CASSPPSARAYNEQFF
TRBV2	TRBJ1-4	CASRGTGPNEKLFF
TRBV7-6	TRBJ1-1	CASSSQGREAFF
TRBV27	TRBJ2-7	CASSLRTGESYEQYF